The 31 T cell receptor beta chains below all came from one sample that was sequenced in a study of cytomegalovirus exposure and HLA in healthy donors. The method was immunoSEQ multiplex PCR; TCRdb's version includes in-frame clones alone and lacks a portion of them. The sample shows 150,000 or so clones, roughly nine tenths of them seen only once. What was sequenced was PBMCs. These receptors were obtained from a woman younger than 35 in good health and CMV-seropositive.

V and J are TRBV19 and TRBJ1-5; D is ambiguous. V was trimmed by 1 base and J by 4 bases, leaving 8 bases between them. This CDR3 comprises 14 residues. Germline CDR1 is LNHDA and CDR2 is SQIVND (reference sequence). DNA for the CDR3: TGTGCCAGTAGTATAGTAGCCCTAAATCAGCCCCAGCATTTT. Amino acids: CASSIVALNQPQHF.

The genes are TRBV7-9 and TRBJ2-7; 13 bases match TRBD2. Germline CDR1 SEHNR, CDR2 FQNEAQ (reference sequence). This CDR3 has 18 residues. V shed 2 bases and J 3 bases; nucleotides not matched to a gene: 10. CDR3 amino acids: CASSLPRTSGSPVYEQYF. The CDR3 DNA sequence: TGTGCCAGCAGCTTACCTCGGACTAGCGGGAGCCCAGTCTACGAGCAGTACTTC.

Only one count was recorded for this clone. The genes are TRBV11-3 and TRBJ2-5, with TRBD1 as a possible D gene (6 bases). This CDR3 is built from 13 residues. Germline V gene sequence: CDR1 SGHNT, CDR2 YENEEA. Trimming shortened V by 4 bases and J by 4 bases, and 10 bases separated the two germline ends. CDR3 loop: CASSSGHRETQYF. The CDR3 bases are TGTGCCAGCAGCTCGGGACATCGAGAGACCCAGTACTTC.

V is TRBV11-3 and J is TRBJ2-5; no clear D gene. This CDR3 is 12 amino acids long. V was cut by 4 bases and J by 4 bases, with 7 bases left in between. Germline assignment: CDR1 SGHNT and CDR2 YENEEA. CDR3 coding DNA: TGTGCCAGCAGCTCCTATGGAGAGACCCAGTACTTC. Its translation: CASSSYGETQYF.

This clone was detected once. This chain connects TRBV7-9 to TRBJ2-4, with D possibly being TRBD2 (6 bases). Germline-derived CDR1 and CDR2 are SEHNR and FQNEAQ (reference sequence). Trimming removed 1 base at V and 8 bases at J, with 21 bases between. This CDR3 region has 17 residues. The CDR3 nucleotides read TGTGCCAGCAGCTTAGTCTTTCAGACTAGAAATCGGGACATTCAGTACTTC. Protein: CASSLVFQTRNRDIQYF.

The chain recombines TRBV5-1 with TRBJ1-3; tentatively, D is TRBD1 (5 bases). V dropped 0 bases and J dropped 0 bases, with 7 bases sitting between them. The CDR3 sequence is 15 residues long. Germline loops: CDR1 SGHRS, CDR2 YFSETQ. The CDR3 spells CASSLAQGSGNTIYF. As DNA, the CDR3 is TGCGCCAGCAGCTTGGCCCAGGGCTCTGGAAACACCATATATTTT.

CDR3: CAWSRPQGNYGYTF. The CDR3 DNA follows: TGTGCCTGGAGTAGACCACAGGGTAACTATGGCTACACCTTC. The chain links TRBV30 to TRBJ1-2, with D possibly being TRBD1 (6 bases). V lost 2 bases and J 1 base, leaving 11 bases between the germline ends. Germline V CDR1 and CDR2: GTSNPN, SVGIG (reference sequence). The CDR3 extends over 14 amino acids.

This chain uses TRBV6-6 with TRBJ2-5, with a weak D call TRBD1 (5 bases). Deletions cut 4 bases from V and 2 bases from J, with 11 bases between. Per germline, CDR1 MNHNY and CDR2 SVGAGI (reference sequence). This CDR3 contains 14 residues. This chain's CDR3 is CASSLQVKQETQYF. The CDR3 nucleotides are TGTGCCAGCAGTTTACAGGTTAAACAAGAGACCCAGTACTTC.

The V and J genes are TRBV10-3 and TRBJ1-4, with 9 bases fitting TRBD1. Per the germline V gene, CDR1 is ENHRY and CDR2 is SYGVKD. This CDR3 contains 14 residues. Germline trimming cut 6 bases from V and 7 bases from J; bases unmatched to any gene: 6. The CDR3 spells CAIRPGQGGEKLFF. CDR3 bases: TGTGCCATCAGACCGGGACAGGGAGGTGAAAAACTGTTTTTT.

The rearrangement joins TRBV6-5 to TRBJ2-1; TRBD1 aligns across 7 bases. V was pared by 6 bases and J by 0 bases, with 8 bases of the junction left unmatched. The length of the CDR3 is 16 residues. Germline lookup yields CDR1 MNHEY and CDR2 SVGAGI. The CDR3 sequence: CASRYTGDLSYNEQFF. The CDR3 DNA sequence: TGTGCCAGCAGGTACACAGGGGACCTCTCCTACAATGAGCAGTTCTTC.

The chain has TRBV5-1 and TRBJ2-2; 8 bases line up with TRBD1. This CDR3 is 17 amino acids long. With V trimmed by 0 bases and J by 2 bases, 6 bases remained unmatched. CDR1 and CDR2 (germline): SGHRS, YFSETQ. CDR3 bases: TGCGCCAGCAGCTTGGCCGGGACAGGAATTAACACCGGGGAGCTGTTTTTT. This translates into CASSLAGTGINTGELFF. The full variable domain, its missing parts supplied by reference TRBV5-1 and TRBJ2-2, is KAGVTQTPRYLIKTRGQQVTLSCSPISGHRSVSWYQQTPGQGLQFLFEYFSETQRNKGNFPGRFSGRQFSNSRSEMNVSTLELGDSALYLCASSLAGTGINTGELFFGEGSRLTVL.

The chain joins TRBV6-6 to TRBJ2-5; D may be TRBD2 (6 bases). Germline values: CDR1 MNHNY, CDR2 SVGAGI (reference sequence). The CDR3 sequence is 15 residues long. The germline V and J ends were trimmed by 0 bases and 2 bases, with 10 bases remaining between them. CDR3 sequence (DNA): TGTGCCAGCAGTTACTCAGGCGGGGAACAAGAGACCCAGTACTTC. It codes for CASSYSGGEQETQYF.

The chain couples TRBV29-1 to TRBJ2-2, with D possibly TRBD2 on 6 matching bases. Trimming cost V 4 bases and J 2 bases, with 11 bases left between them. Germline CDR1 is SQVTM and CDR2 is ANQGSEA. This CDR3 is 14 amino acids long. In DNA, the CDR3 is TGCAGCGTTGGGTCGGGACTTAACACCGGGGAGCTGTTTTTT. Its protein product is CSVGSGLNTGELFF.

The V call is TRBV30, the J call TRBJ2-5, with 12 bases fitting TRBD2. The trim removed 2 bases at V and 1 base at J, leaving 8 bases unmatched. This CDR3 region has 17 residues. Per germline, CDR1 GTSNPN and CDR2 SVGIG (reference sequence). The CDR3 loop is CAWSTTSGSSRQETQYF. The CDR3 nucleotides are TGTGCCTGGAGTACGACTAGCGGGAGTAGTCGCCAAGAGACCCAGTACTTC. The full variable domain, in which reference TRBV30 and TRBJ2-5 provide the parts outside the CDR3, is SQTIHQWPATLVQPVGSPLSLECTVEGTSNPNLYWYRQAAGRGLQLLFYSVGIGQISSEVPQNLSASRPQDRQFILSSKKLLLSDSGFYLCAWSTTSGSSRQETQYFGPGTRLLVL.

J is TRBJ1-2 and V is TRBV5-1; D not resolved. V was pared by 0 bases and J by 8 bases, with 11 bases between. Germline V lookup: CDR1 SGHRS, CDR2 YFSETQ. The CDR3 runs 13 residues. The CDR3 sequence is CASSLAGGSGYTF. The CDR3 DNA sequence: TGCGCCAGCAGCTTGGCTGGAGGGTCCGGCTACACCTTC.

V usage is TRBV9 and J usage is TRBJ1-1, with 7 bases matching TRBD1. Germline assignment: CDR1 SGDLS and CDR2 YYNGEE. The ends lost 4 bases at V and 10 bases at J; junction bases unmatched: 13. This CDR3 is 14 amino acids long. The CDR3 sequence is CASSPRDSSTGAFF. The CDR3 DNA is TGTGCCAGCAGCCCAAGGGACAGCTCGACGGGAGCTTTCTTT.

The CDR3 nucleotides read TGTGCCACCAGCACGGGATCGGGGGACTATGGCTACACCTTC. As protein: CATSTGSGDYGYTF. The chain joins TRBV15 to TRBJ1-2; perhaps TRBD1 as D (5 bases). This CDR3 is 14 amino acids long. Germline lookup yields CDR1 LNHNV and CDR2 YYDKDF (reference sequence). V was shortened by 4 bases and J by 3 bases, with 12 bases between the two germline ends.

The chain carries TRBV6-1 and TRBJ2-7; D gene ambiguous. The length of the CDR3 is 13 residues. With 2 bases removed from V and 3 bases from J, the gap between germline ends came to 8 bases. CDR1 and CDR2 from the germline V gene are MNHNS and SASEGT. CDR3 region: CASSERGSYEQYF. Here the CDR3 DNA reads TGTGCCAGCAGTGAACGAGGAAGCTACGAGCAGTACTTC.

The chain couples TRBV28 to TRBJ2-2; TRBD2 is a possible D gene (6 bases). The CDR3 is 14 amino acids. From germline, CDR1 is MDHEN and CDR2 SYDVKM. The germline V and J ends were trimmed by 7 bases and 5 bases, with 14 bases remaining between them. CDR3 residues: CASIREMATGELFF. CDR3 bases: TGTGCCAGCATCCGGGAGATGGCGACCGGGGAGCTGTTTTTT. Together with reference TRBV28 and TRBJ2-2, the CDR3 gives the full variable domain: DVKVTQSSRYLVKRTGEKVFLECVQDMDHENMFWYRQDPGLGLRLIYFSYDVKMKEKGDIPEGYSVSREKKERFSLILESASTNQTSMYLCASIREMATGELFFGEGSRLTVL.

This rearrangement joins TRBV7-9 to TRBJ2-7; D is undetermined. The V gene lost 0 bases and the J gene lost 0 bases, with 6 bases spanning the gap. Per germline, CDR1 SEHNR and CDR2 FQNEAQ (reference sequence). The CDR3 length is 14 residues. The CDR3 coding sequence is TGTGCCAGCAGCTTAGCTGCGTTCTCCTACGAGCAGTACTTC. Translation gives CASSLAAFSYEQYF. Variable domain in full (rest from reference TRBV7-9 and TRBJ2-7): DTGVSQNPRHKITKRGQNVTFRCDPISEHNRLYWYRQTLGQGPEFLTYFQNEAQLEKSRLLSDRFSAERPKGSFSTLEIQRTEQGDSAMYLCASSLAAFSYEQYFGPGTRLTVT.

This clone was detected once. The chain carries TRBV27 and TRBJ2-4; the match to TRBD2 covers 9 bases. Germline CDR1 and CDR2: MNHEY and SMNVEV (reference sequence). The CDR3 contains 15 residues. The V segment lost 6 bases and the J segment 4 bases; nucleotides outside the gene matches: 7. The CDR3 region is CASSRGRAVKNIQYF. For the CDR3, the DNA is TGTGCCAGCAGCCGCGGGAGGGCCGTTAAAAACATTCAGTACTTC.

This rearrangement joins TRBV5-1 to TRBJ1-1; no clear D. Germline V gene sequence: CDR1 SGHRS, CDR2 YFSETQ. Trimming took off 1 base at V and 1 base at J, with 8 bases between the two ends. This CDR3 region has 14 residues. The CDR3 spells CASSLLVTNTEAFF. DNA for the CDR3: TGCGCCAGCAGCTTGCTAGTGACGAACACTGAAGCTTTCTTT.

This clone has just one count. V is TRBV7-6 and J is TRBJ2-2, with D possibly matching TRBD1 (5 bases). The CDR3 covers 17 residues. Germline loops: CDR1 SGHVS, CDR2 FNYEAQ. Trimming stripped 1 base from V and 0 bases from J, with 12 bases between. The CDR3 is CASSLGYQTANTGELFF. CDR3 coding DNA: TGTGCCAGCAGCTTAGGGTACCAGACAGCGAACACCGGGGAGCTGTTTTTT. The whole variable domain, remainder taken from reference TRBV7-6 and TRBJ2-2, is GAGVSQSPRYKVTKRGQDVALRCDPISGHVSLYWYRQALGQGPEFLTYFNYEAQQDKSGLPNDRFSAERPEGSISTLTIQRTEQRDSAMYRCASSLGYQTANTGELFFGEGSRLTVL.

The chain is built from TRBV4-3 and TRBJ2-7, with TRBD2 identical over 10 bases. Germline CDR1 LGHNA, CDR2 YSLEER. The V gene end was trimmed by 1 base and the J gene end by 3 bases; junction bases not matched to a gene: 0. This CDR3 is built from 14 residues. The CDR3: CASSQASGSYEQYF. The CDR3 nucleotides are TGCGCCAGCAGCCAAGCTAGCGGGAGCTACGAGCAGTACTTC.

This clone appeared many times. The chain joins TRBV27 to TRBJ1-2, with 9 bases matching TRBD1. With V trimmed by 2 bases and J by 6 bases, 7 bases remained unmatched. Germline V gives CDR1 MNHEY, CDR2 SMNVEV (reference sequence). This CDR3 region has 15 residues. The CDR3 here is CASSLMGTGSHGYTF. CDR3 in DNA: TGTGCCAGCAGTTTAATGGGGACAGGGAGTCATGGCTACACCTTC.

The V and J genes are TRBV11-2 and TRBJ2-3; 10 bases map to TRBD2. Germline values: CDR1 SGHAT, CDR2 FQNNGV. The CDR3 sequence is 14 residues long. J was trimmed by 4 bases and V by 3 bases; bases with no gene match: 1. The CDR3, as DNA: TGTGCCAGCAGCTTGACTAGCGGGTCAGATACGCAGTATTTT. This encodes CASSLTSGSDTQYF.

The V and J genes are TRBV30 and TRBJ2-2; TRBD1 matches at 10 bases. The CDR3 loop spans 17 amino acids. Germline V gene lookup returns CDR1 GTSNPN and CDR2 SVGIG (reference sequence). V trimming: 4 bases; J trimming: 4 bases; junction bases outside the gene matches: 12. CDR3 nucleotides: TGTGCCTGGAAAGGCCCGGGACAGGGGAAGATCACCGGGGAGCTGTTTTTT. This encodes CAWKGPGQGKITGELFF.

The CDR3 nucleotides are TGTGCTAGTGGTTTGGTGGCGACAGGGGTTACCGGGGAGCTGTTTTTT. Residues: CASGLVATGVTGELFF. The chain carries TRBV12-5 and TRBJ2-2, with 8 bases identical to TRBD1. Losses at the gene ends were 0 bases for V and 5 bases for J; bases not matched to a gene: 5. Germline values: CDR1 LGHNT, CDR2 FRNRAP. The CDR3 is 16 residues long.

This rearrangement joins TRBV29-1 to TRBJ1-4, with 7 bases identical to TRBD1. The J segment lost 7 bases and the V segment lost 7 bases, leaving 9 bases of the junction unmatched. The germline CDR1 and CDR2 sequences are SQVTM and ANQGSEA. This CDR3 has 13 amino acids. The CDR3 is CSARQGGSEKLFF. The CDR3 DNA is TGCAGCGCAAGACAGGGTGGTAGTGAAAAACTGTTTTTT.

The CDR3 loop is CASSEGVAGGVRDTQYF. Here the CDR3 DNA reads TGTGCCAGCAGTGAAGGCGTAGCGGGAGGGGTGAGGGATACGCAGTATTTT. The chain has TRBV6-1 and TRBJ2-3, with 11 bases that match TRBD2. Trimming cost V 1 base and J 6 bases; bases outside gene matches: 9. CDR1 MNHNS and CDR2 SASEGT come from the germline V gene. The CDR3 contains 17 residues.

The chain is built from TRBV9 and TRBJ2-3; tentatively, D is TRBD2 (5 bases). V was shortened by 0 bases and J by 0 bases, with 11 bases between the two germline ends. CDR3 length: 16 amino acids. CDR1 SGDLS and CDR2 YYNGEE come from the germline V gene. The CDR3 reads CASSVAGGPSTDTQYF. DNA for the CDR3: TGTGCCAGCAGCGTAGCCGGCGGGCCGAGCACAGATACGCAGTATTTT.